This TCR beta chain was found in a study of blood T cells in healthy people across ages (dated by TCRdb to between 2014 and 2017). A note on the overall study: In model experiments, roughly one uniquely barcoded TCR beta cDNA molecule per two T cells was captured by template switching. Age-related changes in TCR beta repertoire diversity were measured in the study by deep sequencing normalized with unique cDNA molecular identifiers. Four age groups were formed from the donors: young (average about 17 years), middle-aged (around 40), aged (approximately 60) and long-lived (approximately 78). To avoid experimental bias, donors of different ages were spread randomly across the sequencing lanes. Using the same blood draw, the study looked at two additional independent replicas of 1 million unique cDNA reads for two donors, one aged 18 to 29 and the other aged 80 or older.

Regarding this clonotype: Its antigen is currently not known. No clone much larger than this one lies a single base away; base qualities are absent.

The library was made by 5' RACE. Reads for this sample came from an Illumina HiSeq 2500. A second PCR of about 6 to 12 cycles was run with a J-beta primer mix and a sample-barcoded 5' primer. Each TCR beta cDNA molecule received a unique molecular identifier from a template-switch 5' adaptor carrying 12 random nucleotides. At least 3 million CDR3-containing paired-end reads were obtained from each sample. The Mint cDNA synthesis kit, primed by a TRBC-specific oligonucleotide, was used to synthesize first-strand cDNA from all RNA. All cDNA was treated with uracil-DNA glycosylase and then went through a first 18-cycle PCR with the universal primers M1SS and BC2_uni_R. The original pipeline was this. For normalization, 1 million high-quality reads were randomly selected from each sample, with every read carrying a distinct molecular identifier. Instead of being binned into consensus sequences, reads with shared molecular identifiers were discarded. MiTCR, with a Q25 quality threshold and the strictest error-elimination algorithm, was used for CDR3 identification, clonotype clustering and error correction. Lower-bound total TCR beta diversity was estimated with a nonparametric unseen species model using Euler transformation. TCRdb handled the public reads itself, with Q25 trimming in fastp and clone calling in MiXCR, and kept productive beta chains. Entries that share a CDR3 protein sequence are merged under the most common genes and DNA. These V and J calls originate from TCRdb's pipeline instead of the authors' own analysis. The sample data list roughly 650,000 distinct CDR3 sequences, and 32% of these were observed just once. Approximately 15% of the sample lies in the top ten.

CDR1 DFQATT and CDR2 SNEGSKA were looked up in the germline V gene (reference sequence). V is cut back by 6 bases and J by 9 bases, with 13 bases in the junction unmatched. Its CDR3 holds 13 amino acids, cysteine through phenylalanine. This entry keeps only the CDR3 DNA: 39 bases, framed from base 1. The roughly 39 donors, aged 6 to 90 years, were systemically healthy Caucasian individuals from Russia. Around 10 milliliters of peripheral blood were drawn from each donor into EDTA-treated Vacutainer tubes. Ficoll-Paque density-gradient centrifugation was used to isolate PBMCs, with at least 7 million per sample. Total RNA, at least 6 micrograms per sample, was extracted from PBMCs with Trizol reagent. For every donor, flow cytometry on a PBMC aliquot measured the percentage of naive CD45RAhigh/CD27high T cells. Beyond this particular receptor, the publication reports: Observed TCR beta diversity per million T cells fell roughly linearly with age, and a significant reduction was already apparent by age roughly 40. Donor CMV infection status was unknown, potentially confounding age-related changes in expanded clonotypes. Observed TCR beta diversity correlated strongly with the percentage of naive T cells measured by flow cytometry. Bulk unsorted PBMC profiling prevented conclusive comparison of naive and antigen-experienced compartments. Estimates of total diversity based on one million sequenced T cells were considered lower bounds and underestimates. Compared with the aged group, the long-lived group had more naive CD4+ T cells, fewer expanded clones and increased TCR diversity, a pattern suggesting age selection.

The origin of this receptor is a woman older than 75 in good health. Donor details come from another sample of the same person, matched by shared clones. The V and J segments used are TRBV20-1 and TRBJ2-7, with 8 bases aligning to TRBD1. Sample: blood. The DNA reads TGCAGTGCGCCCCGGGTGGGACAGGCGGGGCAGTACTTC. It codes for CSAPRVGQAGQYF.